The 4 T cell receptor beta chains presented below share a single source sample, sequenced in a study of neurological immune-mediated disorders. Time point of the sample: longitudinal time-point 3. TCRdb redid the calling of the 5' RACE reads with MiXCR, one entry per CDR3 protein. The table records roughly 45,000 distinct CDR3 sequences, about 13% of them present only once. Source material: PBMCs. These receptors all stem from a man aged 25 to 45 in good health.

This clonotype was detected only a few times. This chain links TRBV7-6 with TRBJ2-2; either TRBD1 or TRBD2 may supply D (5 bases each). In germline, CDR1 is SGHVS, CDR2 FNYEAQ. Trimming cost V 1 base and J 8 bases, with 11 bases left between them. The CDR3 loop spans 14 amino acids. This CDR3 is CASSLDGTKGELFF. CDR3 DNA sequence: TGTGCCAGCAGCTTAGACGGGACCAAGGGGGAGCTGTTTTTT.

By proportion, this clonotype is medium-sized. The chain is built from TRBV27 and TRBJ2-7; 11 nucleotides line up with TRBD2. The CDR3 length is 15 residues. In germline, CDR1 is MNHEY, CDR2 SMNVEV (reference sequence). V trimming: 6 bases; J trimming: 0 bases; junction bases outside the gene matches: 4. The CDR3 loop is CASSRGLADSYEQYF. In DNA, the CDR3 is TGTGCCAGCAGCAGGGGACTAGCGGACTCCTACGAGCAGTACTTC.

Many counts were recorded for this clonotype. Here the CDR3 reads CASSLAASGDSYEQYF. The CDR3 DNA is TGCGCCAGCAGCTTGGCCGCTAGCGGGGATTCCTACGAGCAGTACTTC. This sequence joins TRBV5-1 and TRBJ2-7; 9 bases fit TRBD2. The trim removed 0 bases at V and 1 base at J, leaving 5 bases unmatched. There are 16 residues in the CDR3. CDR1 is SGHRS and CDR2 is YFSETQ in the germline V gene.

J is TRBJ1-5 and V is TRBV20-1; TRBD1 is a possible D gene (5 bases). The CDR3 sequence is 16 residues long. V gave up 5 bases and J gave up 5 bases, with 22 bases separating them. CDR1 and CDR2 (germline): DFQATT, SNEGSKA (reference sequence). The CDR3 reads CSARDGQTGGDQPQHF. The DNA of the CDR3 is TGCAGTGCTCGGGACGGTCAGACCGGAGGCGATCAGCCCCAGCATTTT.